The present TCR beta chain was sequenced within a study of T cells in Graves' hyperthyroidism and ophthalmopathy. Background on the study: The blood sample was taken at first diagnosis, before treatment began.

This CDR3 spans 20 amino acids. Germline V gene sequence: CDR1 SGHTA, CDR2 FQGNSA. Losses at the gene ends were 5 bases for V and 5 bases for J; bases not matched to a gene: 22. Amplification yielded TCR beta CDR3 regions, with RNA transcripts as the source. The TCR CDR3 first-round RT-PCR relied on the HTBI primer set. TCRdb processed the multiplex PCR reads anew with MiXCR; each CDR3 protein has one entry. Among some 570,000 distinct CDR3 sequences listed, 14% were seen once. This clonotype was counted ten times or more. The PBMCs had their origin in around 9.1 ml of fresh peripheral blood. This TCR came from a woman aged 18-35 years with Graves' ophthalmopathy. The source material was blood. The rearrangement joins TRBV7-2 to TRBJ2-3, with 10 positions matching TRBD2. The CDR3 DNA is TGTGCCAGCAGCCAGTTTCTAGCGGGAGAACGGGGGGCTAAGGGAGATACGCAGTATTTT. Its translation: CASSQFLAGERGAKGDTQYF.